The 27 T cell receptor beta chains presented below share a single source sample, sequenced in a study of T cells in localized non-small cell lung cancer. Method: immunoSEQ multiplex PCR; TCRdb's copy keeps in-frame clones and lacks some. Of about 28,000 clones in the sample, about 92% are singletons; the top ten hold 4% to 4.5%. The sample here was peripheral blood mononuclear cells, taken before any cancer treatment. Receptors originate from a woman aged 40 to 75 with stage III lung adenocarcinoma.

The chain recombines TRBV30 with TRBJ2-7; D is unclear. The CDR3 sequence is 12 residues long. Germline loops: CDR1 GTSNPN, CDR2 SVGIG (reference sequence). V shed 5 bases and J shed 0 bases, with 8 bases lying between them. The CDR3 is CAWDPGSYEQYF. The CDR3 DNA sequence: TGTGCCTGGGACCCTGGCTCCTACGAGCAGTACTTC.

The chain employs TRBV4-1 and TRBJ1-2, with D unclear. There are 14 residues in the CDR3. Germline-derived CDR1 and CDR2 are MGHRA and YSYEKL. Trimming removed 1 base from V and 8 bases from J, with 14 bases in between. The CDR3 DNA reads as TGCGCCAGCAGCCAAGGGGAAGAAACTAGGGGCTACACCTTC. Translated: CASSQGEETRGYTF.

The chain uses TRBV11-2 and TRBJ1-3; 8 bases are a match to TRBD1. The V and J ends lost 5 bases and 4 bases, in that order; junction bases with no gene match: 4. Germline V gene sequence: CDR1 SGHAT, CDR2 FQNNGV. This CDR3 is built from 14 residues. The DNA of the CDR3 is TGTGCCAGCAGCAACCGGGACAGGGGAAACACCATATATTTT. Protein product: CASSNRDRGNTIYF.

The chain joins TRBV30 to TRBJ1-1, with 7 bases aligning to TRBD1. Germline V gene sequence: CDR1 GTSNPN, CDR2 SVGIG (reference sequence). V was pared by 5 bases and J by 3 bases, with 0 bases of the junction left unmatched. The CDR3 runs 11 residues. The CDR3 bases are TGTGCCTGGGACAGGGACACTGAAGCTTTCTTT. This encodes CAWDRDTEAFF.

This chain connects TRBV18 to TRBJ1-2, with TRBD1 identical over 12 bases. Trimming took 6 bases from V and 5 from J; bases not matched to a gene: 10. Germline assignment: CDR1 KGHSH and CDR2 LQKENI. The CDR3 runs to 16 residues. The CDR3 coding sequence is TGTGCCAGCTCCCCAGGGACAGGGGGCGCGTGGTATGGCTACACCTTC. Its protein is CASSPGTGGAWYGYTF. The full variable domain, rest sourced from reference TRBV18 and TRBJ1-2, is NAGVMQNPRHLVRRRGQEARLRCSPMKGHSHVYWYRQLPEEGLKFMVYLQKENIIDESGMPKERFSAEFPKEGPSILRIQQVVRGDSAAYFCASSPGTGGAWYGYTFGSGTRLTVV.

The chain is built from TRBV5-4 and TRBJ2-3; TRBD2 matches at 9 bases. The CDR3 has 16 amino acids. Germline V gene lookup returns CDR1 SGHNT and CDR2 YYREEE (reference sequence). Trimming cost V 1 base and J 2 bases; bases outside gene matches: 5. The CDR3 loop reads CASSLWLAGNTDTQYF. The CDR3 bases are TGTGCCAGCAGCTTGTGGCTAGCGGGGAACACAGATACGCAGTATTTT.

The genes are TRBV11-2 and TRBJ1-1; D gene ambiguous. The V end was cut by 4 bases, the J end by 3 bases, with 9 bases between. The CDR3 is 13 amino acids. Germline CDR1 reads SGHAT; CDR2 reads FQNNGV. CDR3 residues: CASSSQEDTEAFF. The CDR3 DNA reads TGTGCCAGCAGCTCCCAGGAGGACACTGAAGCTTTCTTT.

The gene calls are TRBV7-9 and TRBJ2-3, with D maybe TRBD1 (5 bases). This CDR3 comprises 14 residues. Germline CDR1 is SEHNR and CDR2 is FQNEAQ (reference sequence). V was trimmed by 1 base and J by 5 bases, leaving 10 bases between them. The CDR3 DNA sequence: TGTGCCAGCAGCTTAGGGCAGGGCATAGATACGCAGTATTTT. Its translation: CASSLGQGIDTQYF.

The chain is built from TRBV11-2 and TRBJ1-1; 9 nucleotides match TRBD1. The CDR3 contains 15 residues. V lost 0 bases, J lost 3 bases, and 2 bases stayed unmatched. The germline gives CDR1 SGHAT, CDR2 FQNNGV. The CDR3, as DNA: TGTGCCAGCAGCTTAGATTGGACAGGGGACACTGAAGCTTTCTTT. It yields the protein CASSLDWTGDTEAFF.

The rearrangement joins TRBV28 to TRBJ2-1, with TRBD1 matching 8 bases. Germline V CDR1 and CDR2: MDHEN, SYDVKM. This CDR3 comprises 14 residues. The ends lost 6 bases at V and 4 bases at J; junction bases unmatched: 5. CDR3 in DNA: TGTGCCAGCAGCCCGGGACAGGTGTACAATGAGCAGTTCTTC. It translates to CASSPGQVYNEQFF.

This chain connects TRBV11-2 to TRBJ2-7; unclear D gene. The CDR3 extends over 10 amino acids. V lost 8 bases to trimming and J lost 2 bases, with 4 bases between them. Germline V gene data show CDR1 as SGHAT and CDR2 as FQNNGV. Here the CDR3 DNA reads TGTGCCAGCGGACCCTACGAGCAGTACTTC. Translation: CASGPYEQYF.

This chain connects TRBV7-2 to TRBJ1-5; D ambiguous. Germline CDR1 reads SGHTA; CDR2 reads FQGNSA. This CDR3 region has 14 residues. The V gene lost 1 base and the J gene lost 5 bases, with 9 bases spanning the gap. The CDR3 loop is CASSLEGLDQPQHF. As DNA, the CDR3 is TGTGCCAGCAGCTTAGAGGGTTTAGATCAGCCCCAGCATTTT.

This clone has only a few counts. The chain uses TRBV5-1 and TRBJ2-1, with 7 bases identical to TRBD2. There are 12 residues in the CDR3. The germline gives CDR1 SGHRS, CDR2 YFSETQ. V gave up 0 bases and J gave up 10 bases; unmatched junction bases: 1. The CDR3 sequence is CASSLEAGEQFF. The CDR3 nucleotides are TGCGCCAGCAGCTTGGAAGCGGGGGAGCAGTTCTTC.

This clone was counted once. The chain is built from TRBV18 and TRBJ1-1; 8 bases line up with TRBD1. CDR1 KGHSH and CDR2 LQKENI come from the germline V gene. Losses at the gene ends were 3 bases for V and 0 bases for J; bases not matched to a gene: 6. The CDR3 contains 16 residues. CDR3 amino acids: CASSPDAGGMNTEAFF. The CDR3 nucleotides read TGTGCCAGCTCACCGGATGCAGGGGGCATGAACACTGAAGCTTTCTTT.

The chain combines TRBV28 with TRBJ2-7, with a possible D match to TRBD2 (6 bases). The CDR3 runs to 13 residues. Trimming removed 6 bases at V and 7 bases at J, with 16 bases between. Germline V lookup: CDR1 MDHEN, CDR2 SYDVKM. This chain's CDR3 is CASSRGTPTEQYF. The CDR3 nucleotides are TGTGCCAGCAGCCGTGGGACTCCGACTGAGCAGTACTTC.

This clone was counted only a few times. CDR3 residues: CASRTQQNTEAFF. CDR3 nucleotides: TGTGCCAGCCGTACACAACAGAACACTGAAGCTTTCTTT. This chain uses TRBV6-1 with TRBJ1-1; D is unclear. Germline V gene data show CDR1 as MNHNS and CDR2 as SASEGT. This CDR3 has 13 residues. The germline V and J ends were trimmed by 8 bases and 1 base, with 11 bases remaining between them.

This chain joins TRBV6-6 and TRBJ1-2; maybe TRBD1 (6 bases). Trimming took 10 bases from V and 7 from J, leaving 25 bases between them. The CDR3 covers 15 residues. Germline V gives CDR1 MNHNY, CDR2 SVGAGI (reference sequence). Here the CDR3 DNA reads TGTGCCACGTACGGGACAAACAATCGGAAGCGTGGCTACACCTTC. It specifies CATYGTNNRKRGYTF.

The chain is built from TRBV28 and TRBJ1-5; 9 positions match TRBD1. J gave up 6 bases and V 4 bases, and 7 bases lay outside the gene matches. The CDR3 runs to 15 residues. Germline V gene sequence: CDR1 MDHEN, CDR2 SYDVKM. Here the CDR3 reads CASSSYNRGLQPQHF. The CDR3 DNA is TGTGCCAGCAGTTCATACAACAGGGGGCTTCAGCCCCAGCATTTT.

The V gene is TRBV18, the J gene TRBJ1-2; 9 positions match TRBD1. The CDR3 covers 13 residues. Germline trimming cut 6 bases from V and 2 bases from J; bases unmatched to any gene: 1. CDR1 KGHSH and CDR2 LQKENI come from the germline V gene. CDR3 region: CASSGQGNYGYTF. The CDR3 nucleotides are TGTGCCAGCTCCGGACAGGGGAACTATGGCTACACCTTC. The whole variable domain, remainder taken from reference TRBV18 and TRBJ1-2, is NAGVMQNPRHLVRRRGQEARLRCSPMKGHSHVYWYRQLPEEGLKFMVYLQKENIIDESGMPKERFSAEFPKEGPSILRIQQVVRGDSAAYFCASSGQGNYGYTFGSGTRLTVV.

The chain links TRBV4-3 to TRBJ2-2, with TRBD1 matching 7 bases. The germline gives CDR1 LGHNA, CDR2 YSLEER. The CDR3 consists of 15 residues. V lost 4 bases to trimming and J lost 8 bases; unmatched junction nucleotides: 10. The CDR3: CASSRPPTGQGELFF. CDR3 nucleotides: TGCGCCAGCAGCCGCCCCCCGACAGGGCAAGGGGAGCTGTTTTTT.

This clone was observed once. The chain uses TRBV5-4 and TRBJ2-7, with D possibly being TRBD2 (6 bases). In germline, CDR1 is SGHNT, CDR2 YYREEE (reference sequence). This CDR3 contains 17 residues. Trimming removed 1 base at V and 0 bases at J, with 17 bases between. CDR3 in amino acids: CASSLIGTSRDSYEQYF. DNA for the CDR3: TGTGCCAGCAGCTTGATAGGGACTTCCCGAGACTCCTACGAGCAGTACTTC.

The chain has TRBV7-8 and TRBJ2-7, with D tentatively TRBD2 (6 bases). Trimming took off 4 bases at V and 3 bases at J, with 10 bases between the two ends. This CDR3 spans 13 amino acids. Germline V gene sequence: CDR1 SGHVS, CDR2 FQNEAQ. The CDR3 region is CASSWGEVYEQYF. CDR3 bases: TGTGCCAGCAGCTGGGGGGAGGTCTACGAGCAGTACTTC.

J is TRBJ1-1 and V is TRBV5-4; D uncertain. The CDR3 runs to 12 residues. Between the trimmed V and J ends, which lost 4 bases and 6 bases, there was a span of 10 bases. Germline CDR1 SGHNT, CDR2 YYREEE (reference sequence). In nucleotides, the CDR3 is TGTGCCAGCAGCCGGGAGTTTGCTGAAGCTTTCTTT. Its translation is CASSREFAEAFF.

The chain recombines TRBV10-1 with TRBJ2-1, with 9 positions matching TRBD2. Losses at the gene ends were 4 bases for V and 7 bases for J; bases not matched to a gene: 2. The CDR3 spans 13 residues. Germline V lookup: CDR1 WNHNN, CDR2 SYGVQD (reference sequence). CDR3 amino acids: CASSGLAVNEQFF. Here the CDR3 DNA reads TGCGCCAGCAGTGGACTAGCGGTGAATGAGCAGTTCTTC.

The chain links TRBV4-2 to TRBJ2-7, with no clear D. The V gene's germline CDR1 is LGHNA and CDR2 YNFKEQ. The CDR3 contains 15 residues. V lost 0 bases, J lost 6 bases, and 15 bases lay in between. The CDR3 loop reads CASSQDFSQTGEQYF. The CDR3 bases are TGTGCCAGCAGCCAAGATTTTTCCCAAACGGGCGAGCAGTACTTC.

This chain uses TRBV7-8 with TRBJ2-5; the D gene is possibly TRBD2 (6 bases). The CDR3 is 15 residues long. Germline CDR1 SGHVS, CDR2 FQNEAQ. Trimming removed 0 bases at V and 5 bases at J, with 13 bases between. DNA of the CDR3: TGTGCCAGCAGCTTAGCCCGTCTAGCGAGCGAGACCCAGTACTTC. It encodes CASSLARLASETQYF. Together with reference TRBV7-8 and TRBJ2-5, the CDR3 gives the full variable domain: GAGVSQSPRYKVAKRGQDVALRCDPISGHVSLFWYQQALGQGPEFLTYFQNEAQLDKSGLPSDRFFAERPEGSVSTLKIQRTQQEDSAVYLCASSLARLASETQYFGPGTRLLVL.

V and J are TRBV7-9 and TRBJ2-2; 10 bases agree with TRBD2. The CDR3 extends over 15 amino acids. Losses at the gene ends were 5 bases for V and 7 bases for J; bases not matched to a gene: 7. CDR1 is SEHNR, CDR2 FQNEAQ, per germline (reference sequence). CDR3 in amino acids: CASSLSGGAVGELFF. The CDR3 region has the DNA TGTGCCAGCAGCCTAAGCGGGGGGGCTGTCGGGGAGCTGTTTTTT.